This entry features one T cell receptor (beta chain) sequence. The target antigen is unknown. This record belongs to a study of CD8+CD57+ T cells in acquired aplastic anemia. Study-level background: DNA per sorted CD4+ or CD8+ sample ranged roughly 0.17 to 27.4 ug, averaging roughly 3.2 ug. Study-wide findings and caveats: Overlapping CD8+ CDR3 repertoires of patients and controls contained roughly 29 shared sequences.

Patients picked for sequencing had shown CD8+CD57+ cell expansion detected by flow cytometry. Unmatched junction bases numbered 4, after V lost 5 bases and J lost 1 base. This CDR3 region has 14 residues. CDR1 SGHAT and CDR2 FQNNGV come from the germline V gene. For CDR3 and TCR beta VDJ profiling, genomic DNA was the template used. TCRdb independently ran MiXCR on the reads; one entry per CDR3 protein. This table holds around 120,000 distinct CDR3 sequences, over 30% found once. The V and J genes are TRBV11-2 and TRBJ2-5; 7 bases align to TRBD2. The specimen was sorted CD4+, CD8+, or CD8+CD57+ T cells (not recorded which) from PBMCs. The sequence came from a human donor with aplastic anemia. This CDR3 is CASSPGLLQETQYF. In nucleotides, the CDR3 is TGTGCCAGCAGCCCGGGACTACTCCAAGAGACCCAGTACTTC.